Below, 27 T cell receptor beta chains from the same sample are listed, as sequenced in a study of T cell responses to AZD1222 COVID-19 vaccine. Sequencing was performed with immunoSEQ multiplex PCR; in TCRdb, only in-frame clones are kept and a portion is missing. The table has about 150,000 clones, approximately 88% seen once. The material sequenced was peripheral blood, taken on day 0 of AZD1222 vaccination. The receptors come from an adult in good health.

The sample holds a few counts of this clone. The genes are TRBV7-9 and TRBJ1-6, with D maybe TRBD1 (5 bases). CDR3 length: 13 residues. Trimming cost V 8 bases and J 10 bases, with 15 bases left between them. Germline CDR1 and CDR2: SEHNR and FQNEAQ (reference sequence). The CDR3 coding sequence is TGTGCCAGCGCACAGGAGCCTGGATCACCCCTCCACTTT. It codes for CASAQEPGSPLHF. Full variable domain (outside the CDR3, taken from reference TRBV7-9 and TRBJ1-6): DTGVSQNPRHKITKRGQNVTFRCDPISEHNRLYWYRQTLGQGPEFLTYFQNEAQLEKSRLLSDRFSAERPKGSFSTLEIQRTEQGDSAMYLCASAQEPGSPLHFGNGTRLTVT.

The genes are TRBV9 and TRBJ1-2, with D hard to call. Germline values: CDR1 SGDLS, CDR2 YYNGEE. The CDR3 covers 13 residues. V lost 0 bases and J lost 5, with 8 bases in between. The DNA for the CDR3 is TGTGCCAGCAGCGTAGCAGTAGGGTATGGCTACACCTTC. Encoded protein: CASSVAVGYGYTF.

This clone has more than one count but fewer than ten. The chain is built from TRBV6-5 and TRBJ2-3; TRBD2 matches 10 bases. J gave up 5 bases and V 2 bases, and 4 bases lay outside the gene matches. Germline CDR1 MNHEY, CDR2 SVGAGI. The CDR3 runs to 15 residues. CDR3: CASSYEAGGRDTQYF. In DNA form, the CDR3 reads TGTGCCAGCAGTTACGAAGCGGGGGGGCGAGATACGCAGTATTTT.

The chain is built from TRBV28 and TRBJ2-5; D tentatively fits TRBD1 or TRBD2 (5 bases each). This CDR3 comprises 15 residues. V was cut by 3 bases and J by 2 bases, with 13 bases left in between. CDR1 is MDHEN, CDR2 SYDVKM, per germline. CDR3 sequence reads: CASSFAGTAQETQYF. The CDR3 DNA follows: TGTGCCAGCAGTTTCGCCGGGACGGCTCAAGAGACCCAGTACTTC.

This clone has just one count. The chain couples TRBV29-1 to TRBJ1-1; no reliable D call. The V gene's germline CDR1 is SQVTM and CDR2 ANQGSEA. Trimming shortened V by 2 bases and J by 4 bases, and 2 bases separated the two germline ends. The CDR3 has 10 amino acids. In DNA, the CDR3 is TGCAGCGTTGAAATCACTGAAGCTTTCTTT. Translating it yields CSVEITEAFF.

CDR3 loop: CASSRTGGEQPQHF. The DNA of the CDR3 is TGCGCCAGCAGTCGCACAGGGGGCGAGCAGCCCCAGCATTTT. The V gene is TRBV5-1, the J gene TRBJ1-5; 9 bases are a match to TRBD1. Trimming removed 5 bases from V and 7 bases from J; junction bases left unmatched: 7. The length of the CDR3 is 14 residues. Germline V gene lookup returns CDR1 SGHRS and CDR2 YFSETQ.

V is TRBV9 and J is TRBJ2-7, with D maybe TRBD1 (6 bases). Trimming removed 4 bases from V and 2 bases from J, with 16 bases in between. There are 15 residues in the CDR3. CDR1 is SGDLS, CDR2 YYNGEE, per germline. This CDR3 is CASSPTGTSTYEQYF. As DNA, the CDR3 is TGTGCCAGCAGCCCCACAGGGACGTCTACCTACGAGCAGTACTTC.

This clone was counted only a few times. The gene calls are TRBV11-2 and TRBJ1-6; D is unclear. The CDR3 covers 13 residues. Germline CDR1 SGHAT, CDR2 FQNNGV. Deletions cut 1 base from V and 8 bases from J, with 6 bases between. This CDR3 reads CASSLVTDSPLHF. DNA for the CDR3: TGTGCCAGCAGCTTAGTCACGGATTCACCCCTCCACTTT.

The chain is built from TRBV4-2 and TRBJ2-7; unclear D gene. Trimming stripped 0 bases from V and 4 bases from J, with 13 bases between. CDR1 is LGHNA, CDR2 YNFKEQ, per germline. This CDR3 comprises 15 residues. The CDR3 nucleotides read TGTGCCAGCAGCCAAGAATTTCGAGGACCTTACGAGCAGTACTTC. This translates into CASSQEFRGPYEQYF.

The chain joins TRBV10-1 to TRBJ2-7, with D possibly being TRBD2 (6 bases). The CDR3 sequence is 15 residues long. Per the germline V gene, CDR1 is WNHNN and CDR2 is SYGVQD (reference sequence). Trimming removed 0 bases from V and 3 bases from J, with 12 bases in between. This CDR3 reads CASSESGGRSYEQYF. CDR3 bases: TGCGCCAGCAGTGAGTCGGGGGGACGAAGCTACGAGCAGTACTTC.

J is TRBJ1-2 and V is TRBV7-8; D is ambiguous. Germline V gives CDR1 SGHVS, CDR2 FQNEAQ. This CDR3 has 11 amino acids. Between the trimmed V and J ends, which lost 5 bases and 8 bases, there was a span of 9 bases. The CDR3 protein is CASSAAGGYTF. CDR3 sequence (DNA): TGTGCCAGCAGCGCCGCGGGCGGCTACACCTTC.

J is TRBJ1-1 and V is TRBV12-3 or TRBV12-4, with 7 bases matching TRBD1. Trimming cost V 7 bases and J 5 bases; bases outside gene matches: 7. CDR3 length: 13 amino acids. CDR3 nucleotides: TGTGCCAGCAAAAGGGGGCACGAAACTGAAGCTTTCTTT. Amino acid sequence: CASKRGHETEAFF.

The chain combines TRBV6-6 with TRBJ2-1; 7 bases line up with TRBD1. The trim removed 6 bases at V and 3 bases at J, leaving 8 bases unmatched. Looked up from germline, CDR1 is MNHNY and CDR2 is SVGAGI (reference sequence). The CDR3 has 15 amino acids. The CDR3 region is CASRARRDSYNEQFF. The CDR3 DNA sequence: TGTGCCAGCAGGGCCCGCCGGGACAGCTACAATGAGCAGTTCTTC.

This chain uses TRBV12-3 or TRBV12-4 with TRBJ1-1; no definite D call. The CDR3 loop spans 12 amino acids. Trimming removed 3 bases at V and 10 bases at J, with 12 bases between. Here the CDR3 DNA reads TGTGCCAGCAGTTTTGGGCCTTGGACAGCTTTCTTT. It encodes CASSFGPWTAFF.

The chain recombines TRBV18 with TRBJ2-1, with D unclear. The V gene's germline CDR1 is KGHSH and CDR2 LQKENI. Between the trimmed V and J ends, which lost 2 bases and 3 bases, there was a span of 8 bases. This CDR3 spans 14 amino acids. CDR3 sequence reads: CASSPSTDYNEQFF. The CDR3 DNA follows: TGTGCCAGCTCACCATCCACAGACTACAATGAGCAGTTCTTC.

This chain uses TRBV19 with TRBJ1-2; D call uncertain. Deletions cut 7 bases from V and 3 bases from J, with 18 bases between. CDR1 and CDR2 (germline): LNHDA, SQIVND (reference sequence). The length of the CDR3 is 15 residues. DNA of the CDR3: TGTGCCAGTAATCTCCCAGGCCGTGTCGACTATGGCTACACCTTC. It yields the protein CASNLPGRVDYGYTF.

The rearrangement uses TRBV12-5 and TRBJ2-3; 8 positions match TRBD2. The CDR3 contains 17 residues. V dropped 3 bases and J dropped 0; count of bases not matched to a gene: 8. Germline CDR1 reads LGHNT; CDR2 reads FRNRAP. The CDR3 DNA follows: TGTGCTAGTGGTTTTCGGGGGGGGCCCTCAAGCACAGATACGCAGTATTTT. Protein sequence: CASGFRGGPSSTDTQYF.

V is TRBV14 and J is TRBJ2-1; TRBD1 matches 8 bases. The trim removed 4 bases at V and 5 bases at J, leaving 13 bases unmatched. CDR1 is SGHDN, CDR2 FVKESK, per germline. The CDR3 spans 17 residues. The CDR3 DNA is TGTGCCAGCAGCCCATGGCGCGGGACAGGAGGTAACAATGAGCAGTTCTTC. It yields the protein CASSPWRGTGGNNEQFF.

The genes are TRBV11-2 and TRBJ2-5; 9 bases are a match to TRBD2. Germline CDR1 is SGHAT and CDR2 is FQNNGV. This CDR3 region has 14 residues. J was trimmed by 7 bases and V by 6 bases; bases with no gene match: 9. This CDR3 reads CASSPRTSVGTQYF. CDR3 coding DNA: TGTGCCAGCAGTCCTCGGACTAGCGTGGGGACCCAGTACTTC.

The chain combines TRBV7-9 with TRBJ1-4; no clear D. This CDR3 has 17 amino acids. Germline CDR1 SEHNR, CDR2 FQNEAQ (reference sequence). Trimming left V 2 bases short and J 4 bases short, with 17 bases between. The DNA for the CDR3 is TGTGCCAGCAGCTTACGATCTGTCTTAACGAATAATGAAAAACTGTTTTTT. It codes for CASSLRSVLTNNEKLFF.

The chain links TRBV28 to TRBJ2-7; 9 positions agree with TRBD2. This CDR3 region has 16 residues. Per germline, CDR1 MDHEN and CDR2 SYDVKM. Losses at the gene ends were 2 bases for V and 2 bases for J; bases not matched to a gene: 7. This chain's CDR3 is CASSLILAGGTYEQYF. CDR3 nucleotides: TGTGCCAGCAGTTTAATCCTCGCGGGGGGGACCTACGAGCAGTACTTC.

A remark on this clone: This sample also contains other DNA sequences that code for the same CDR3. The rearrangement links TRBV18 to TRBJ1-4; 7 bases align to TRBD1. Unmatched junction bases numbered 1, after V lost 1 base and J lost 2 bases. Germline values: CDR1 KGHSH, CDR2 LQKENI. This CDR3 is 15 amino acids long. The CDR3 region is CASSPRTGTNEKLFF. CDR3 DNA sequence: TGTGCCAGCTCACCACGGACAGGCACTAATGAAAAACTGTTTTTT. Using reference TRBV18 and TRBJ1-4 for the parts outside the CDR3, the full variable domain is NAGVMQNPRHLVRRRGQEARLRCSPMKGHSHVYWYRQLPEEGLKFMVYLQKENIIDESGMPKERFSAEFPKEGPSILRIQQVVRGDSAAYFCASSPRTGTNEKLFFGSGTQLSVL.

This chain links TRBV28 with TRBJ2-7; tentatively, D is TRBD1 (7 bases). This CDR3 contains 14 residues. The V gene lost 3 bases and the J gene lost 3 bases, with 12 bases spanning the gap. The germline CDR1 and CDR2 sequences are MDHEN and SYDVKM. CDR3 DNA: TGTGCCAGCAGTTTGCAGGGGGGAATCTACGAGCAGTACTTC. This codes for CASSLQGGIYEQYF.

This chain's CDR3 is CASSSAGAGNTEAFF. In nucleotides, the CDR3 is TGTGCCAGCAGTTCGGCAGGGGCAGGGAACACTGAAGCTTTCTTT. The chain couples TRBV28 to TRBJ1-1, with D possibly TRBD1 on 6 matching bases. Germline CDR1 and CDR2: MDHEN and SYDVKM. The CDR3 covers 15 residues. Trimming took off 4 bases at V and 1 base at J, with 13 bases between the two ends. The whole variable domain, filled in from reference TRBV28 and TRBJ1-1, reads DVKVTQSSRYLVKRTGEKVFLECVQDMDHENMFWYRQDPGLGLRLIYFSYDVKMKEKGDIPEGYSVSREKKERFSLILESASTNQTSMYLCASSSAGAGNTEAFFGQGTRLTVV.

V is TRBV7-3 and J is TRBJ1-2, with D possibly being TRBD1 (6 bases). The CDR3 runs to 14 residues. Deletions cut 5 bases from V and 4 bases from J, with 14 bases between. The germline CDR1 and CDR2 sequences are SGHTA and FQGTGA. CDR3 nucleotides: TGTGCCAGCAGCCCGGACAGCGTTCGCTATGGCTACACCTTC. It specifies CASSPDSVRYGYTF.

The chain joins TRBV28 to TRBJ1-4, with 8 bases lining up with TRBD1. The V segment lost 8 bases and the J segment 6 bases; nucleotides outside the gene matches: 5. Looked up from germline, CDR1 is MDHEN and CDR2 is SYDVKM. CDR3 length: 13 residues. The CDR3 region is CASRTGLYEKLFF. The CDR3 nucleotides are TGTGCCAGCCGGACAGGGTTGTATGAAAAACTGTTTTTT. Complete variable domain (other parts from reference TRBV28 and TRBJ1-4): DVKVTQSSRYLVKRTGEKVFLECVQDMDHENMFWYRQDPGLGLRLIYFSYDVKMKEKGDIPEGYSVSREKKERFSLILESASTNQTSMYLCASRTGLYEKLFFGSGTQLSVL.

CDR3 region: CASSLAVGLAGVETQYF. CDR3 coding DNA: TGTGCCAGCAGCTTAGCGGTCGGACTAGCGGGGGTAGAGACCCAGTACTTC. The rearrangement uses TRBV7-9 and TRBJ2-5; 13 bases map to TRBD2. CDR1 SEHNR and CDR2 FQNEAQ come from the germline V gene (reference sequence). The CDR3 is 17 amino acids. The V and J ends lost 0 bases and 4 bases, in that order; junction bases with no gene match: 5. The full variable domain, its missing parts supplied by reference TRBV7-9 and TRBJ2-5, is DTGVSQNPRHKITKRGQNVTFRCDPISEHNRLYWYRQTLGQGPEFLTYFQNEAQLEKSRLLSDRFSAERPKGSFSTLEIQRTEQGDSAMYLCASSLAVGLAGVETQYFGPGTRLLVL.